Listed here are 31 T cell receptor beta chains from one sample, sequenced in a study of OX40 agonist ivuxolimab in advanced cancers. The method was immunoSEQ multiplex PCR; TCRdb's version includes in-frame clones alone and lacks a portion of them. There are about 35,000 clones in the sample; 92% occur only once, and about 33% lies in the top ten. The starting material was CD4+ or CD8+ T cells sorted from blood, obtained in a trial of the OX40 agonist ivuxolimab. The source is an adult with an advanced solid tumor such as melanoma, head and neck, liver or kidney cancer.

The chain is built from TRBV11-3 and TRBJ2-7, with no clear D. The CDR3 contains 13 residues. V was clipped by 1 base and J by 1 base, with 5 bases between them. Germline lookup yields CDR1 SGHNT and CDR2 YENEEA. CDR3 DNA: TGTGCCAGCAGCTTAGCCGCTTCCTACGAGCAGTACTTC. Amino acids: CASSLAASYEQYF.

The CDR3 DNA follows: TGTGCCAGCAGCCTCAGGGGGGTCAGCGCCTACAATGAGCAGTTCTTC. Its protein product is CASSLRGVSAYNEQFF. V usage is TRBV11-3 and J usage is TRBJ2-1; D is perhaps TRBD1 (7 bases). There are 16 residues in the CDR3. The V end lost 5 bases, the J end lost 2 bases, and 16 bases lay between the germline ends. CDR1 SGHNT and CDR2 YENEEA come from the germline V gene.

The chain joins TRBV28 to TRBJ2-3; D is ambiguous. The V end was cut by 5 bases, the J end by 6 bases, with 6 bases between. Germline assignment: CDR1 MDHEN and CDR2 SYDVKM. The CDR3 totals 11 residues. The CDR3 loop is CASSSPDTQYF. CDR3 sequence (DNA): TGTGCCAGCAGTAGCCCTGATACGCAGTATTTT. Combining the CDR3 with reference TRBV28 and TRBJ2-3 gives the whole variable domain DVKVTQSSRYLVKRTGEKVFLECVQDMDHENMFWYRQDPGLGLRLIYFSYDVKMKEKGDIPEGYSVSREKKERFSLILESASTNQTSMYLCASSSPDTQYFGPGTRLTVL.

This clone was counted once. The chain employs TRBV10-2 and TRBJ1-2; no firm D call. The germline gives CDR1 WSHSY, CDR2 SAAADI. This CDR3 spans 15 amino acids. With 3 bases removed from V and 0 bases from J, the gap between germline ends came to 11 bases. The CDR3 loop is CASSESPGANYGYTF. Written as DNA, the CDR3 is TGCGCCAGCAGTGAATCGCCGGGTGCTAACTATGGCTACACCTTC.

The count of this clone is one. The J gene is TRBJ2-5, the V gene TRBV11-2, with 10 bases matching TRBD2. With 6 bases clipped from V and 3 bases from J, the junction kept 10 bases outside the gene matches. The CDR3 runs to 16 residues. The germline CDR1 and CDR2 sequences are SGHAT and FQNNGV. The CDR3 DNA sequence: TGTGCCAGCAGGGTAGGACTAGCGGTCTTCGAAGAGACCCAGTACTTC. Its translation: CASRVGLAVFEETQYF.

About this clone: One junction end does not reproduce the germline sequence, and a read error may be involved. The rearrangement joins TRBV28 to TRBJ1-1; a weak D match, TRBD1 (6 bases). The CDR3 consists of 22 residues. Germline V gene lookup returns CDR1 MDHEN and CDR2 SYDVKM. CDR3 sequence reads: CASSLFWSGKRNRVPGDTEAFF. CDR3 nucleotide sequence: TGTGCCAGCAGCTTATTCTGGAGCGGGAAAAGAAACAGGGTACCGGGGGACACTGAAGCTTTCTTT.

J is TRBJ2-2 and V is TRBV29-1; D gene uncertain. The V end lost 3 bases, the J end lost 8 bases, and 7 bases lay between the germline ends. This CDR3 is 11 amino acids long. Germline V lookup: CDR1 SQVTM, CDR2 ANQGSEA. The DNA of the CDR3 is TGCAGCGTTGATTCTGAGGGGGAGCTGTTTTTT. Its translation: CSVDSEGELFF.

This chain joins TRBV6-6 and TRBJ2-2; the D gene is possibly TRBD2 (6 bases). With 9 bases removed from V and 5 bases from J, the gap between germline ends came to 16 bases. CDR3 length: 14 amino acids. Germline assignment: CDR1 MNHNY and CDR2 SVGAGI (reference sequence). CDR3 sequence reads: CASSGGAGTGELFF. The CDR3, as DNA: TGTGCCAGTTCCGGAGGGGCGGGGACCGGGGAGCTGTTTTTT.

The chain's CDR3 is CASSERQQFSPLHF. The CDR3 coding sequence is TGTGCCAGTAGTGAAAGACAGCAGTTTTCACCCCTCCACTTT. The chain has TRBV19 and TRBJ1-6; D is possibly TRBD1 (5 bases). Germline values: CDR1 LNHDA, CDR2 SQIVND (reference sequence). CDR3 length: 14 amino acids. Trimming shortened V by 5 bases and J by 9 bases, and 14 bases separated the two germline ends.

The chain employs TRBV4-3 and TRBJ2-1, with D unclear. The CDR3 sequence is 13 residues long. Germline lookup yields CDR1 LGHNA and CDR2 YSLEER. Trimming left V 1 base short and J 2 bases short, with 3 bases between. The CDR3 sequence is CASSQVTYNEQFF. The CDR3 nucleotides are TGCGCCAGCAGCCAAGTGACCTACAATGAGCAGTTCTTC.

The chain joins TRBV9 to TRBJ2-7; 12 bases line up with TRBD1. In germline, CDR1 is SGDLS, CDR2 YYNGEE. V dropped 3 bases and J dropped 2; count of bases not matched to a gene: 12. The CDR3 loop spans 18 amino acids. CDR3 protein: CASSGAGTGGGWAYEQYF. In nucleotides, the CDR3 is TGTGCCAGCAGCGGAGCCGGGACAGGGGGCGGATGGGCCTACGAGCAGTACTTC.

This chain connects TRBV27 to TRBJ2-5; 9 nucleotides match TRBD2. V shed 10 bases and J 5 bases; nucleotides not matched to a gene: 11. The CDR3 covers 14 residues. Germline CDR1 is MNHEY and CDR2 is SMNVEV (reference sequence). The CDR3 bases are TGTGCCACCGGCCGTAGCGGGGGCTGGGAGACCCAGTACTTC. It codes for CATGRSGGWETQYF.

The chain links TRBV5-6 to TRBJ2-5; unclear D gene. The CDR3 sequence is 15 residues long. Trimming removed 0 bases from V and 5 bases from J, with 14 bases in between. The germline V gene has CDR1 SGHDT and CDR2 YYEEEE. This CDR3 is CASSLGERLPETQYF. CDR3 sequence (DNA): TGTGCCAGCAGCTTGGGCGAACGTCTTCCGGAGACCCAGTACTTC.

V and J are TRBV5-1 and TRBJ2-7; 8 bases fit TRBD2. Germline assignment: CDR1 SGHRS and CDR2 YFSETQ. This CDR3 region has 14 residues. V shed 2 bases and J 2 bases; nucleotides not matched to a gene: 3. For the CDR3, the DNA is TGCGCCAGCAGCTTACGACTAGCGCCCTACGAGCAGTACTTC. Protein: CASSLRLAPYEQYF. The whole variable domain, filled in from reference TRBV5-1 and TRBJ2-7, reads KAGVTQTPRYLIKTRGQQVTLSCSPISGHRSVSWYQQTPGQGLQFLFEYFSETQRNKGNFPGRFSGRQFSNSRSEMNVSTLELGDSALYLCASSLRLAPYEQYFGPGTRLTVT.

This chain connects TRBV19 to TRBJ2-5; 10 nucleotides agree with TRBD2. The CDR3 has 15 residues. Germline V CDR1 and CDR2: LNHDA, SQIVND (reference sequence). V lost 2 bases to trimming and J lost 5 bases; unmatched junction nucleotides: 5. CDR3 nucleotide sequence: TGTGCCAGTAGTATAAGAGCGGGAGGGCCTGAGACCCAGTACTTC. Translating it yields CASSIRAGGPETQYF.

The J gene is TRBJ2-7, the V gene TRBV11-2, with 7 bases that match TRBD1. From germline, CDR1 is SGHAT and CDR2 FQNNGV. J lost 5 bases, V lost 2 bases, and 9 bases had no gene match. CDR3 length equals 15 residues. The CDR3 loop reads CASSLLAGGINEQYF. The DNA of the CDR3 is TGTGCCAGCAGCTTATTAGCAGGGGGTATAAACGAGCAGTACTTC.

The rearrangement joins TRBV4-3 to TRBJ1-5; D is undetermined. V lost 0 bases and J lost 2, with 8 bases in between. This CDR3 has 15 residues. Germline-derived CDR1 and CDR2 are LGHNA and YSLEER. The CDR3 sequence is CASSQDREGNQPQHF. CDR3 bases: TGCGCCAGCAGCCAAGATCGGGAGGGCAATCAGCCCCAGCATTTT.

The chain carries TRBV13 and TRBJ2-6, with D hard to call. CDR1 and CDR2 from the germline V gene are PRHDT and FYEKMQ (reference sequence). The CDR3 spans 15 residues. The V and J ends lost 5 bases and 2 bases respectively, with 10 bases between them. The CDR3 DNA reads TGTGCCAGCAGCGCTAGGTTCGCTGGGGCCAACGTCCTGACTTTC. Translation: CASSARFAGANVLTF.

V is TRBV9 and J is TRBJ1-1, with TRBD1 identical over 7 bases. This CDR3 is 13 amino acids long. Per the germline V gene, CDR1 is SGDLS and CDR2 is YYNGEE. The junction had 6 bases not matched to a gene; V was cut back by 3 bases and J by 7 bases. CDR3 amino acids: CASSAATGNEAFF. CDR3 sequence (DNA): TGTGCCAGCAGCGCCGCGACAGGGAATGAAGCTTTCTTT. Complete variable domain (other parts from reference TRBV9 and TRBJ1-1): DSGVTQTPKHLITATGQRVTLRCSPRSGDLSVYWYQQSLDQGLQFLIQYYNGEERAKGNILERFSAQQFPDLHSELNLSSLELGDSALYFCASSAATGNEAFFGQGTRLTVV.

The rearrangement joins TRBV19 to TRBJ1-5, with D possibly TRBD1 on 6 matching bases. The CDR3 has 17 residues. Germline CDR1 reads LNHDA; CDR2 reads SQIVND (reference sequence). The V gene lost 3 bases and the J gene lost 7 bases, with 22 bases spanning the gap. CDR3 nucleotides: TGTGCCAGTAGTATTATCGCGGGGGCCGGGGGATACCAGCCCCAGCATTTT. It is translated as CASSIIAGAGGYQPQHF.

The CDR3 loop reads CASSLTGTGFQPQHF. The CDR3, as DNA: TGTGCCAGCAGCTTAACCGGGACAGGGTTTCAGCCCCAGCATTTT. The chain couples TRBV7-2 to TRBJ1-5; 9 nucleotides match TRBD1. Germline values: CDR1 SGHTA, CDR2 FQGNSA. With V trimmed by 2 bases and J by 6 bases, 5 bases remained unmatched. This CDR3 is 15 amino acids long.

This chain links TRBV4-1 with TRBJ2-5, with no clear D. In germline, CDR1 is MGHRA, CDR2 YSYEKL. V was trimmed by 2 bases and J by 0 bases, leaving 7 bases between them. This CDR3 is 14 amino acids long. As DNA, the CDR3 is TGCGCCAGCAGCCAACTCAGGTACCAAGAGACCCAGTACTTC. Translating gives CASSQLRYQETQYF.

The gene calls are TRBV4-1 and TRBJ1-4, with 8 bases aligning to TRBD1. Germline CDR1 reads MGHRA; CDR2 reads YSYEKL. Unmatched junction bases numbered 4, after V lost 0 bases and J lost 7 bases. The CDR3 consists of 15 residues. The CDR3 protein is CASSQEPGGVEKLFF. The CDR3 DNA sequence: TGCGCCAGCAGCCAAGAACCAGGGGGCGTTGAAAAACTGTTTTTT.

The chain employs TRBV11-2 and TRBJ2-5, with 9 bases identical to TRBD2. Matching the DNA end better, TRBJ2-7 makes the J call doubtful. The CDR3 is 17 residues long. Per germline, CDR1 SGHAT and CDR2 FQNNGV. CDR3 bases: TGTGCCAGCAGCTTCGGCGGGAGGGCCTCGAGCTCCTACGAGCAGTACTTC. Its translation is CASSFGGRASSSYEQYF.

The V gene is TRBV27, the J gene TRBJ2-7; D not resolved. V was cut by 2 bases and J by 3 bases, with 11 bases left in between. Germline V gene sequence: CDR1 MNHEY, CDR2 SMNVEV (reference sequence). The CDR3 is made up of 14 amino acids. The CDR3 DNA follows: TGTGCCAGCAGTTTAACTGGTCAGTACTACGAGCAGTACTTC. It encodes CASSLTGQYYEQYF.

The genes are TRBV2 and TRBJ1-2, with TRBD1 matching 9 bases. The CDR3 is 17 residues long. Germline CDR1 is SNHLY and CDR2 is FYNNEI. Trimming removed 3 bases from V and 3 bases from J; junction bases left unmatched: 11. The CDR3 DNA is TGTGCCAGCAGTGAGCTCGTAACAGGGGGCGTAGACTATGGCTACACCTTC. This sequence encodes CASSELVTGGVDYGYTF.

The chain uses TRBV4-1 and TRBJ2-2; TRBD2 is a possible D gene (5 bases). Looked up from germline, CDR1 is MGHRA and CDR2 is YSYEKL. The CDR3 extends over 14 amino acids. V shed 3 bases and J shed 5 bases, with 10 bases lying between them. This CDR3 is CASSHPTGTGELFF. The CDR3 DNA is TGCGCCAGCAGCCACCCGACGGGGACCGGGGAGCTGTTTTTT.

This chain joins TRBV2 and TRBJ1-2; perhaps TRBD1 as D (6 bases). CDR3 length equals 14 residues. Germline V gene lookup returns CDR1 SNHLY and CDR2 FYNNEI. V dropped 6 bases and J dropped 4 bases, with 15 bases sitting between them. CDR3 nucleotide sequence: TGTGCCAGCAGAACGGGACACCTCCTCTATGGCTACACCTTC. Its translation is CASRTGHLLYGYTF.

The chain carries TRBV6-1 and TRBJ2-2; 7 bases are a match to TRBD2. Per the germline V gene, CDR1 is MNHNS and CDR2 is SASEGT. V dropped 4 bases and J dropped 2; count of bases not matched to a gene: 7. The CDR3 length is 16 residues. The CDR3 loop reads CASSVGLAVNTGELFF. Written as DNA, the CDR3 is TGTGCCAGCAGTGTCGGGCTAGCGGTTAACACCGGGGAGCTGTTTTTT.

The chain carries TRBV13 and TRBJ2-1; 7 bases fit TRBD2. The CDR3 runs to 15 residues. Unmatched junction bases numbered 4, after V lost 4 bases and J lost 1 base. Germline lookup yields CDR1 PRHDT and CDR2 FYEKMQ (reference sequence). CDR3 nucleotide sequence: TGTGCCAGCAGCTCTCTAGCGGTATCCTACAATGAGCAGTTCTTC. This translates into CASSSLAVSYNEQFF.

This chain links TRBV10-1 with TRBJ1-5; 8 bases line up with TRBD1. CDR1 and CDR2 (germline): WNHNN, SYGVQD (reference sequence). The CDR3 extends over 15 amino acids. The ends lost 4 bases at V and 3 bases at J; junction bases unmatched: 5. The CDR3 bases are TGCGCCAGCAGTGTGGGCAGGGGGCTCAATCAGCCCCAGCATTTT. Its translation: CASSVGRGLNQPQHF.